What follows are 6 T cell receptor beta chains derived from one specimen sequenced in a study of shared clonotypes between healthy human individuals. The assay was immunoSEQ multiplex PCR, and TCRdb's table has in-frame clones only and misses some. The table lists about 2 million clones, roughly 94% of them singletons. Sequenced: naive CD4+ T cells sorted from blood. Subset here: CD45RA+ positively selected. Source of these receptors: a man younger than 30 in good health.

The V and J genes are TRBV7-2 and TRBJ2-2, with TRBD2 matching 15 bases. V gave up 3 bases and J gave up 7 bases; unmatched junction bases: 3. Germline CDR1 reads SGHTA; CDR2 reads FQGNSA. This CDR3 is built from 16 residues. In DNA, the CDR3 is TGTGCCAGCAGCTTTGGACTAGCGGGAGGGATCGGGGAGCTGTTTTTT. Protein product: CASSFGLAGGIGELFF.

The chain carries TRBV5-6 and TRBJ1-5, with TRBD1 identical over 7 bases. From germline, CDR1 is SGHDT and CDR2 YYEEEE. There are 14 residues in the CDR3. Trimming took 2 bases from V and 6 from J; bases not matched to a gene: 5. CDR3 sequence (DNA): TGTGCCAGCAGCTTACAGGGGAGGCCTCAGCCCCAGCATTTT. It specifies CASSLQGRPQPQHF.

The chain combines TRBV4-1 with TRBJ2-3, with 8 bases matching TRBD2. Germline CDR1 and CDR2: MGHRA and YSYEKL. The CDR3 extends over 16 amino acids. V was pared by 1 base and J by 2 bases, with 5 bases of the junction left unmatched. The CDR3, as DNA: TGCGCCAGCAGCCAAGTAGCGGGGACCCCCACAGATACGCAGTATTTT. Amino acid sequence: CASSQVAGTPTDTQYF.

This chain joins TRBV10-3 and TRBJ1-3, with unresolved D. Germline V gene data show CDR1 as ENHRY and CDR2 as SYGVKD. Deletions cut 2 bases from V and 6 bases from J, with 2 bases between. This CDR3 has 11 residues. CDR3: CAISEENTIYF. As DNA, the CDR3 is TGTGCCATCAGTGAGGAAAACACCATATATTTT.

The chain joins TRBV5-1 to TRBJ2-6; TRBD2 agrees at 11 bases. The CDR3 has 18 amino acids. CDR1 and CDR2 (germline): SGHRS, YFSETQ. V was clipped by 0 bases and J by 1 base; unmatched bases: 3. In nucleotides, the CDR3 is TGCGCCAGCAGCTTGGCAACTAGCGGGAGATCTGGGGCCAACGTCCTGACTTTC. Its protein is CASSLATSGRSGANVLTF. Drawing the rest from reference TRBV5-1 and TRBJ2-6, the complete variable domain is KAGVTQTPRYLIKTRGQQVTLSCSPISGHRSVSWYQQTPGQGLQFLFEYFSETQRNKGNFPGRFSGRQFSNSRSEMNVSTLELGDSALYLCASSLATSGRSGANVLTFGAGSRLTVL.

Regarding this clone: This specimen includes other DNA sequences encoding the same CDR3. The V call is TRBV5-1, the J call TRBJ2-5; 9 nucleotides line up with TRBD1. Losses at the gene ends were 2 bases for V and 5 bases for J; bases not matched to a gene: 4. Germline V lookup: CDR1 SGHRS, CDR2 YFSETQ. The CDR3 loop spans 14 amino acids. The CDR3 here is CASSLQGAQETQYF. Written as DNA, the CDR3 is TGCGCCAGCAGCTTACAGGGGGCGCAGGAGACCCAGTACTTC. The whole variable domain, filled in from reference TRBV5-1 and TRBJ2-5, reads KAGVTQTPRYLIKTRGQQVTLSCSPISGHRSVSWYQQTPGQGLQFLFEYFSETQRNKGNFPGRFSGRQFSNSRSEMNVSTLELGDSALYLCASSLQGAQETQYFGPGTRLLVL.